The rows below give T cell receptor beta chains drawn from one sample of a study of blood T cell repertoires in COVID-19. Profiled with immunoSEQ multiplex PCR; TCRdb holds only in-frame clones, not every one. The sample records 370,000 or so clones, approximately 80% being singletons. Material for sequencing was peripheral blood. The receptors shown here come from a human donor with acute or convalescent COVID-19. The donor label of this sample is uncertain. Both conserved end residues are part of each CDR3. D genes are given only for firm matches. Clone sizes are given selectively: once, few, many, or a class where the clone is expanded.

V: TRBV28; size: once; J: TRBJ2-1; D: TRBD2; DNA: TGTGCCAGCAGGGAGGGGACTAGCGGATACAATGAGCAGTTCTTC; CDR3: CASREGTSGYNEQFF
V: TRBV5-5; size: once; J: TRBJ1-1; D: -; DNA: TGTGCCACGCAGGAAGGAGGACTAAACACTGAAGCTTTCTTT; CDR3: CATQEGGLNTEAFF
V: TRBV30; size: few; J: TRBJ1-1; D: -; DNA: TGTGCCTGGAATTCCGGGACACTGAACACTGAAGCTTTCTTT; CDR3: CAWNSGTLNTEAFF
V: TRBV9; size: few; J: TRBJ2-1; D: TRBD1; DNA: TGTGCCAGCGACAGGGTCTTTGGCAATGAGCAGTTCTTC; CDR3: CASDRVFGNEQFF
V: TRBV6-5; size: -; J: TRBJ2-3; D: TRBD2; DNA: TGTGCCAGCCGGGAGGGGTTAGATACGCAGTATTTT; CDR3: CASREGLDTQYF
V: TRBV3-1/TRBV3-2; size: -; J: TRBJ1-4; D: TRBD1; DNA: TGTGCCAGCAGCCAGTCCCAGGGGGGAACGAATGAAAAACTGTTTTTT; CDR3: CASSQSQGGTNEKLFF
V: TRBV18; size: -; J: TRBJ2-5; D: TRBD1; DNA: TGTGCCAGCTCACCACCGCAGGGGGCACAAGAGACCCAGTACTTC; CDR3: CASSPPQGAQETQYF
V: TRBV28; size: -; J: TRBJ1-1; D: -; DNA: TGTGCCAGCGAGGGGAACACTGAAGCTTTCTTT; CDR3: CASEGNTEAFF
V: TRBV21-1; size: few; J: TRBJ1-6; D: -; DNA: TGTGCCAGCAGAGGGGGGACAGGTCTGAGTAATTCACCCCTCCACTTT; CDR3: CASRGGTGLSNSPLHF
V: TRBV6-5; size: -; J: TRBJ1-6; D: -; DNA: TGTGCCAGCAGAAACCCCACAGGGACACCCCTCCACTTT; CDR3: CASRNPTGTPLHF
V: TRBV4-1; size: -; J: TRBJ1-4; D: -; DNA: TGCGCCAGCAGCCAAGGTCGTGAAAAACTGTTTTTT; CDR3: CASSQGREKLFF
V: TRBV4-2; size: -; J: TRBJ1-5; D: -; DNA: TGTGCCAGCAGCCAAGAACTAGCCCGAAGGGATCAGCCCCAGCATTTT; CDR3: CASSQELARRDQPQHF
V: TRBV19; size: few; J: TRBJ1-6; D: TRBD1; DNA: TGTGCCAGTAGTATACAGGGGGCGAATTCACCCCTCCACTTT; CDR3: CASSIQGANSPLHF
V: TRBV28; size: once; J: TRBJ1-1; D: TRBD1; DNA: TGTGCCAGCAGTCCGTGGTGGGACAGGGGGAAAACTGAAGCTTTCTTT; CDR3: CASSPWWDRGKTEAFF
V: TRBV3-1/TRBV3-2; size: -; J: TRBJ2-7; D: -; DNA: TGTGCCAGCAGCCAAGATCCGGTCTCGGGGGGCCACTCCTACGAGCAGTACTTC; CDR3: CASSQDPVSGGHSYEQYF
V: TRBV2; size: few; J: TRBJ1-2; D: -; DNA: TGTGCCAGCAGTTTACAGGTTATCTATGGCTACACCTTC; CDR3: CASSLQVIYGYTF
V: TRBV6-5; size: -; J: TRBJ1-6; D: TRBD1; DNA: TGTGCCAGCAGTTCCAGGGGGAATTCACCCCTCCACTTT; CDR3: CASSSRGNSPLHF
V: TRBV5-1; size: once; J: TRBJ1-3; D: -; DNA: TGCGCCAGCAGCTTGCCGGCGGACTCTGGAAACACCATATATTTT; CDR3: CASSLPADSGNTIYF
V: TRBV7-9; size: -; J: TRBJ2-7; D: -; DNA: TGTGCCAGCAGCCCGGACTGGAGGTGGGAGCAGTACTTC; CDR3: CASSPDWRWEQYF
V: TRBV15; size: once; J: TRBJ1-2; D: TRBD1; DNA: TGTGCCACCAGCAGACCCGGGACAGGGGAGTGGAACGGCTACACCTTC; CDR3: CATSRPGTGEWNGYTF
V: TRBV4-1; size: -; J: TRBJ1-1; D: -; DNA: TGCGCCAGCAGCCAATACCTCGCGGGGAACACTGAAGCTTTCTTT; CDR3: CASSQYLAGNTEAFF
V: TRBV7-9; size: -; J: TRBJ2-1; D: -; DNA: TGTGCCAGCAGCCCGGCGACAGGTGGCCTTTACAATGAGCAGTTCTTC; CDR3: CASSPATGGLYNEQFF
V: TRBV7-8; size: -; J: TRBJ2-7; D: -; DNA: TGTGCCAGCAGCTTAGCGCTTTCAGGGTACGAGCAGTACTTC; CDR3: CASSLALSGYEQYF
V: TRBV7-9; size: -; J: TRBJ2-2; D: TRBD1; DNA: TGTGCCAGCAGCTTATTCGGACAGGGTGGGCGTAAACATGGGGAGCTGTTTTTT; CDR3: CASSLFGQGGRKHGELFF
V: TRBV7-9; size: -; J: TRBJ2-1; D: TRBD2; DNA: TGTGCCAGCAGCCCCCGGGGTCTAGCGGGGGGGTTGAATGAGCAGTTCTTC; CDR3: CASSPRGLAGGLNEQFF
V: TRBV10-3; size: -; J: TRBJ2-1; D: TRBD1; DNA: TGTGCCATCAGTGACCCGGACAGGGGGCAGAATGAGCAGTTCTTC; CDR3: CAISDPDRGQNEQFF
V: TRBV6-1; size: -; J: TRBJ1-1; D: -; DNA: TGTGCCAGCAGTGAACGAGGCCGAGCTGAAGCTTTCTTT; CDR3: CASSERGRAEAFF
V: TRBV11-2; size: -; J: TRBJ2-7; D: -; DNA: TGTGCCAGCAGCTTACTCCGCGGAAGCGGGTACTTC; CDR3: CASSLLRGSGYF
V: TRBV7-2; size: -; J: TRBJ2-5; D: -; DNA: TGTGCCAGCAGCTTAGCTAGCGGGCGGGGGCAAAAGACCCAGTACTTC; CDR3: CASSLASGRGQKTQYF
V: TRBV19; size: -; J: TRBJ2-1; D: TRBD2; DNA: TGTGCCAGTAGTCCCCAGCTAGCGGGCTCCTACAATGAGCAGTTCTTC; CDR3: CASSPQLAGSYNEQFF